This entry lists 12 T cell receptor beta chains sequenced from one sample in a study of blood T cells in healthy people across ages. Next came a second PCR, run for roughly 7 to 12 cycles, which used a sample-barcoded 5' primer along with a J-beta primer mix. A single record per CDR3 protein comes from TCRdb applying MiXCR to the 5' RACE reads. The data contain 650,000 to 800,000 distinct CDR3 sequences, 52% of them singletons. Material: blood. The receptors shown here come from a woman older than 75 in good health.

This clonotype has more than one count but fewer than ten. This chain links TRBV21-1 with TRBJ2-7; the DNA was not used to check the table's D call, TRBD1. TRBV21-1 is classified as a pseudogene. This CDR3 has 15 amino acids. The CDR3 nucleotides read TGTGCCAGCAGCGCAGGGAAGGGAGAGTCCTACGAGCAGTACTTC. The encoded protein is CASSAGKGESYEQYF.

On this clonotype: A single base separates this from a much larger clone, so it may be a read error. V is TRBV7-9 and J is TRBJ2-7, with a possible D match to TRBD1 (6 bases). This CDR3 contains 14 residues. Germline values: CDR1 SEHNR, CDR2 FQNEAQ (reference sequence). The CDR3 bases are TGTGCCTGCAGCGCCAGACAGGCAACCTACGAGCAGTACTTC. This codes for CACSARQATYEQYF.

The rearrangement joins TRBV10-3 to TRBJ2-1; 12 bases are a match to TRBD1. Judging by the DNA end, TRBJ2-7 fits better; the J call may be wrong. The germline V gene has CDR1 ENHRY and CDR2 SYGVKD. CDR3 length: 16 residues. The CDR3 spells CAISNPGTGGYNEQYF. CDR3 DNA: TGTGCCATCAGCAACCCCGGGACAGGGGGCTACAATGAGCAGTACTTC.

CDR3 DNA sequence: TGTGCCAGCAGCCCGGGACAGGGGACCAATCAGCCCCAGCATTTT. Residues: CASSPGQGTNQPQHF. This rearrangement joins TRBV6-6 to TRBJ1-5; 10 bases agree with TRBD1. V shed 6 bases, J shed 3 bases, and the junction held 5 bases outside the gene matches. CDR1 and CDR2 from the germline V gene are MNHNY and SVGAGI (reference sequence). There are 15 residues in the CDR3.

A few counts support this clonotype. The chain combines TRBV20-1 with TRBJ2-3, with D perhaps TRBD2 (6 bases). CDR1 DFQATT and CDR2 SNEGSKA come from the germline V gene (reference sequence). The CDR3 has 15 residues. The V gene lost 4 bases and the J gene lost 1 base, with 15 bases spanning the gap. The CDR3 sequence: CSANILAGGTDTQYF. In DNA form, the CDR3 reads TGCAGTGCTAACATACTAGCAGGCGGCACAGATACGCAGTATTTT.

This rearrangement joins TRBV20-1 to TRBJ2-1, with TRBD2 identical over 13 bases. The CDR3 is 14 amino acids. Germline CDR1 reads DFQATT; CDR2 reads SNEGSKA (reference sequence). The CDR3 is CTIPGTSGTNEQFF. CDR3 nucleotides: TGCACCATCCCTGGGACTAGCGGGACCAATGAGCAGTTCTTC.

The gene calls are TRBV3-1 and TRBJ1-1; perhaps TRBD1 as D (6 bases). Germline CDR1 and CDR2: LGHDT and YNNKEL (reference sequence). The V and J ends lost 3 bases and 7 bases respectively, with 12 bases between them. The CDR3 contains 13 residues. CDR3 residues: CASSQATGSEAFF. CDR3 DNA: TGTGCCAGCAGCCAGGCTACAGGGAGTGAAGCTTTCTTT.

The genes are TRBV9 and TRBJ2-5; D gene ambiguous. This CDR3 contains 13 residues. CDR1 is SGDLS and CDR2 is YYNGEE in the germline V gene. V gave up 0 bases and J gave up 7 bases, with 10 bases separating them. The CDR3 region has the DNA TGTGCCAGCAGCGTAGCTGGGTCGGGGACCCAGTACTTC. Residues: CASSVAGSGTQYF.

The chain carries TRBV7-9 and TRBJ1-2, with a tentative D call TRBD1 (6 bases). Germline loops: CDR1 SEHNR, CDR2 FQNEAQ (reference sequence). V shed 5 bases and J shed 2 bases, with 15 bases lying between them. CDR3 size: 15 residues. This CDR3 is CASSASGQTNYGYTF. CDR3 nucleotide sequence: TGTGCCAGCAGCGCCTCAGGACAGACGAACTATGGCTACACCTTC.

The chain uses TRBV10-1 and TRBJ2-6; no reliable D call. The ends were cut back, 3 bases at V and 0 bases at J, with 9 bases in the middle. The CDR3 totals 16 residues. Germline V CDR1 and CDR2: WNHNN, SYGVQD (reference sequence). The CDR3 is CASSDGYSSGANVLTF. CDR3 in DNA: TGCGCCAGCAGTGACGGGTACAGCTCTGGGGCCAACGTCCTGACTTTC.

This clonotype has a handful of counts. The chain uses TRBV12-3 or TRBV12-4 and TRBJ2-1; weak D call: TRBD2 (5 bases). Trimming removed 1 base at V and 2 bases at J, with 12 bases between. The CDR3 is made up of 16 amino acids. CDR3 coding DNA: TGTGCCAGCAGTTTAGGGGCTAGCTTAGCCTACAATGAGCAGTTCTTC. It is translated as CASSLGASLAYNEQFF.

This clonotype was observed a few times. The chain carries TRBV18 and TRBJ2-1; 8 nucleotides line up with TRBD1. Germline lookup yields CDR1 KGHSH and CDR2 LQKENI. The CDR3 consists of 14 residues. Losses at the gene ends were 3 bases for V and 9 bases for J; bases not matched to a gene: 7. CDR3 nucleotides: TGTGCCAGCTCACCGGACAGGGCATTGAGTGAGCAGTTCTTC. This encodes CASSPDRALSEQFF.